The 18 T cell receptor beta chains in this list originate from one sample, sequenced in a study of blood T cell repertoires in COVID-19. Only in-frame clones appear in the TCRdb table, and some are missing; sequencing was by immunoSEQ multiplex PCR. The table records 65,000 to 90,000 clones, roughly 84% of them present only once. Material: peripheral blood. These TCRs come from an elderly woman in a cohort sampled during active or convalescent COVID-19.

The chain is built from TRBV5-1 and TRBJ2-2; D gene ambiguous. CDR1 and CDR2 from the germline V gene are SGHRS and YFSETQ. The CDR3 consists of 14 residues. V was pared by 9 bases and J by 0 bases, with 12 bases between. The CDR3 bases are TGCGCCACCGAGGAAACACCGAACACCGGGGAGCTGTTTTTT. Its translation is CATEETPNTGELFF.

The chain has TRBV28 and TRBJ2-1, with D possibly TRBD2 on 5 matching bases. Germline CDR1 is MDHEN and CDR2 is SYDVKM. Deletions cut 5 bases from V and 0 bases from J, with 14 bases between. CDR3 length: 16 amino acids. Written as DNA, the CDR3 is TGTGCCAGCAGTCCGCCCAGCGGATTCTCCTACAATGAGCAGTTCTTC. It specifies CASSPPSGFSYNEQFF.

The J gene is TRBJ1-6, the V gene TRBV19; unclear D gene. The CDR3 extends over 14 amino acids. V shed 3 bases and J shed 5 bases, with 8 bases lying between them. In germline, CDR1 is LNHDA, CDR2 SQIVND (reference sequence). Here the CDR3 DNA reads TGTGCCAGTAGTATTCCAGGCAATAATTCACCCCTCCACTTT. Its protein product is CASSIPGNNSPLHF.

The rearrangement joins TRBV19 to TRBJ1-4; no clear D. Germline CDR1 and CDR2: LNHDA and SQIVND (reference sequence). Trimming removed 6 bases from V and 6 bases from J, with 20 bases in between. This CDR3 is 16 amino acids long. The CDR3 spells CASSQSTREVYEKLFF. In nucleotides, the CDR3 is TGTGCCAGTAGCCAATCCACTAGGGAGGTATATGAAAAACTGTTTTTT.

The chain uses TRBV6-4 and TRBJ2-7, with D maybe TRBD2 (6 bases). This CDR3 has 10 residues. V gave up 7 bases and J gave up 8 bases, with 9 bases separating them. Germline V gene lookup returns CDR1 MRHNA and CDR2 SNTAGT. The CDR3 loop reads CASKEGKQYF. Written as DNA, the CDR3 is TGTGCCAGCAAGGAGGGGAAGCAGTACTTC.

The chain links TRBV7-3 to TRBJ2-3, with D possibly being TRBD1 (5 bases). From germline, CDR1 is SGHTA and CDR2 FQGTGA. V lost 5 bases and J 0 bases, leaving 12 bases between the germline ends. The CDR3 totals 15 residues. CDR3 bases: TGTGCCAGCAGCGAACAGGTTTCAAGCACAGATACGCAGTATTTT. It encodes CASSEQVSSTDTQYF.

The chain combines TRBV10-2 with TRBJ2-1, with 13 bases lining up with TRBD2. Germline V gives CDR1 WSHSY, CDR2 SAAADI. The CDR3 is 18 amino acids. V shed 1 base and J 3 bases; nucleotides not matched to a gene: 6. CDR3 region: CASSEWGTSGTNYNEQFF. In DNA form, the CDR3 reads TGCGCCAGCAGTGAGTGGGGGACTAGCGGGACCAACTACAATGAGCAGTTCTTC.

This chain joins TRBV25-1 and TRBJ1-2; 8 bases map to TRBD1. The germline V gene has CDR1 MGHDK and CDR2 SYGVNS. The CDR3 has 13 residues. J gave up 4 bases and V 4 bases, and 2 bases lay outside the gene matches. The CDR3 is CASSATGGYGYTF. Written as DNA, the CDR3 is TGTGCCAGCAGTGCTACAGGGGGCTATGGCTACACCTTC.

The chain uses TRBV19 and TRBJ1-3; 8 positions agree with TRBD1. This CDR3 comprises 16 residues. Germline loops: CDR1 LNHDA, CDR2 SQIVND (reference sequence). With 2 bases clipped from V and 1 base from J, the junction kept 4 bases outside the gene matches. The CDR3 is CASSIRTGLSGNTIYF. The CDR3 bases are TGTGCCAGTAGTATAAGGACAGGGCTTTCTGGAAACACCATATATTTT.

This CDR3 reads CASSSNRDSGSPLHF. For the CDR3, the DNA is TGTGCCAGCAGTTCCAACCGGGACAGCGGGTCACCCCTCCACTTT. The chain is built from TRBV6-6 and TRBJ1-6; 7 bases line up with TRBD1. The trim removed 4 bases at V and 10 bases at J, leaving 10 bases unmatched. CDR1 MNHNY and CDR2 SVGAGI come from the germline V gene (reference sequence). The CDR3 totals 15 residues.

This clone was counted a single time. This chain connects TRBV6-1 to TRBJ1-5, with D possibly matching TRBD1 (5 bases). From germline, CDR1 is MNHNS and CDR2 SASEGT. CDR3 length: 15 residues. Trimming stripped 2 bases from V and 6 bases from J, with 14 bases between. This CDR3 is CASSEPGHLAQPQHF. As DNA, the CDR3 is TGTGCCAGCAGTGAACCTGGACATCTCGCTCAGCCCCAGCATTTT.

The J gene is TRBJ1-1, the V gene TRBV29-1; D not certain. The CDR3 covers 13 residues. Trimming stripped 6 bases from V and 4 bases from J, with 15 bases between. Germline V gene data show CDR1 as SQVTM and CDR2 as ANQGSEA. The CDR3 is CSVSLDRGTEAFF. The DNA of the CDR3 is TGCAGCGTATCCCTCGACCGGGGCACTGAAGCTTTCTTT. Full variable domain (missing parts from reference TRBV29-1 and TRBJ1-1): SAVISQKPSRDICQRGTSLTIQCQVDSQVTMMFWYRQQPGQSLTLIATANQGSEATYESGFVIDKFPISRPNLTFSTLTVSNMSPEDSSIYLCSVSLDRGTEAFFGQGTRLTVV.

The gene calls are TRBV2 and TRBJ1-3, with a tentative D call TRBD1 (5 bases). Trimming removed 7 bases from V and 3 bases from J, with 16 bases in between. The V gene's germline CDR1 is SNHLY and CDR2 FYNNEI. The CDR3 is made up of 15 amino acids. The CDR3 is CASTGQGFRGNTIYF. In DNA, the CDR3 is TGTGCCAGCACTGGTCAGGGCTTTCGTGGAAACACCATATATTTT.

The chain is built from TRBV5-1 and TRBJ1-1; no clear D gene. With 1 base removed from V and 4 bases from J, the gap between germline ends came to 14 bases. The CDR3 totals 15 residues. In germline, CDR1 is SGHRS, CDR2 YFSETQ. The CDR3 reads CASSLMAGGLTEAFF. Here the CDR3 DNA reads TGCGCCAGCAGCTTGATGGCAGGAGGGCTCACTGAAGCTTTCTTT.

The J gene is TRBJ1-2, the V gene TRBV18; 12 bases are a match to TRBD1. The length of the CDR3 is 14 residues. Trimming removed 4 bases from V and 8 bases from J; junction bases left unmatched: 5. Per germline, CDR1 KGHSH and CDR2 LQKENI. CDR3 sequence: CASSLGQGAGGYTF. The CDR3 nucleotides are TGTGCCAGCTCACTGGGACAGGGGGCCGGCGGCTACACCTTC.

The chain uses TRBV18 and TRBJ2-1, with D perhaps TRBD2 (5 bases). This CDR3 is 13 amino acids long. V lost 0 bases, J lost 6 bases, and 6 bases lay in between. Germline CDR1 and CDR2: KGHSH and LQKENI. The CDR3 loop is CASSPPDFNEQFF. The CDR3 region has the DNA TGTGCCAGCTCACCACCGGACTTCAATGAGCAGTTCTTC.

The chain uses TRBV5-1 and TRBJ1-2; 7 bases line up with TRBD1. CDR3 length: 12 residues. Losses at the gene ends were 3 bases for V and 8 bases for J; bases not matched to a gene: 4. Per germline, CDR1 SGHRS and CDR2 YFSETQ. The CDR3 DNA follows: TGCGCCAGCAGCTGGGGACAGAGCGGCTACACCTTC. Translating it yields CASSWGQSGYTF.

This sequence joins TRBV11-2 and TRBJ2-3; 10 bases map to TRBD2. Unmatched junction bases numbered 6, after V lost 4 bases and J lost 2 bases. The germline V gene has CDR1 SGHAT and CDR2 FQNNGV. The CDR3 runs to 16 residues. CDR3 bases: TGTGCCAGCAGCTGGACTAGCGGCCGTTTCACAGATACGCAGTATTTT. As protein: CASSWTSGRFTDTQYF. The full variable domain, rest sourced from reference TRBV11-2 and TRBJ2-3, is EAGVAQSPRYKIIEKRQSVAFWCNPISGHATLYWYQQILGQGPKLLIQFQNNGVVDDSQLPKDRFSAERLKGVDSTLKIQPAKLEDSAVYLCASSWTSGRFTDTQYFGPGTRLTVL.